A selection of T cell receptor beta chains follows, all from one sample in a study of cytomegalovirus exposure and HLA in healthy donors. Profiled with immunoSEQ multiplex PCR; TCRdb holds only in-frame clones, not every one. The sample lists some 140,000 clones, roughly 80% occurring once. Sequencing used PBMCs. These receptors all come from a man in his forties in good health and CMV-seronegative. Each CDR3 is given with its conserved first and last residue. A D gene is named only where the DNA matches it firmly. Size is stated for part of the rows, as once, few or many counts, or as a class when the clone is expanded.

-,-,TRBV7-9,TRBJ1-1,TGTGCCAGCAGCTTAGCGTGGCAGAACACTGAAGCTTTCTTT,CASSLAWQNTEAFF
-,TRBD1,TRBV7-9,TRBJ1-2,TGTGCCAGCAGCTTAAGGACAGGGTCGGAATATGGCTACACCTTC,CASSLRTGSEYGYTF
-,-,TRBV7-2,TRBJ2-7,TGTGCCAGCAGCTTAGGTCCTAGCGTAAGCTCCTACGAGCAGTACTTC,CASSLGPSVSSYEQYF
-,-,TRBV5-1,TRBJ2-2,TGCGCCAGCAGCTTGACAGGGTTGAACACCGGGGAGCTGTTTTTT,CASSLTGLNTGELFF
-,TRBD2,TRBV5-3,TRBJ2-7,TGTGCCAGAAGCTGGACGAGACTAGCGGGAGTGCGTGAGCAGTACTTC,CARSWTRLAGVREQYF
once,-,TRBV7-2,TRBJ1-1,TGTGCCAGCAGCTTAGAGGCGACATCGAACACTGAAGCTTTCTTT,CASSLEATSNTEAFF
-,TRBD1,TRBV9,TRBJ1-1,TGTGCCAGCAGCGTAGACGGTCAGGGGGGCACTGAAGCTTTCTTT,CASSVDGQGGTEAFF
-,-,TRBV6-1,TRBJ2-7,TGTGCCAGCAGTGTGGTGAGGGCCTACGAGCAGTACTTC,CASSVVRAYEQYF
-,-,TRBV30,TRBJ2-4,TGTGCCTGGAAAAGAGGGCTTAAAAACATTCAGTACTTC,CAWKRGLKNIQYF
-,TRBD1,TRBV4-1,TRBJ2-7,TGCGCCAGCAGCCCGGAGAACCGGGACAGCTCCTACGAGCAGTACTTC,CASSPENRDSSYEQYF
few,TRBD2,TRBV28,TRBJ2-5,TGTGCCAGCAGTCCGGGACTACTGATGCAAGAGACCCAGTACTTC,CASSPGLLMQETQYF
-,-,TRBV7-3,TRBJ2-1,TGTGCCAGCAGCCTCGAGGCAGGGCTCTACAATGAGCAGTTCTTC,CASSLEAGLYNEQFF
few,TRBD1,TRBV29-1,TRBJ1-1,TGCAGCGGGACCAGGGGGCGGGACACTGAAGCTTTCTTT,CSGTRGRDTEAFF
few,-,TRBV7-9,TRBJ1-4,TGTGCCAGCATGTCGGAGGTAGCGACTAATGAAAAACTGTTTTTT,CASMSEVATNEKLFF
-,TRBD1,TRBV6-5,TRBJ2-7,TGTGCCAGCAGTTATAATCAGGGGGACGAGCAGTACTTC,CASSYNQGDEQYF
-,TRBD1,TRBV5-1,TRBJ2-5,TGCGCCAGCAGCTTGCACGGACAGGGTAGAGAGACCCAGTACTTC,CASSLHGQGRETQYF
-,TRBD2,TRBV5-1,TRBJ2-1,TGCGCCAGCAGGCCCGGGAGGACGAGCTCCTACAATGAGCAGTTCTTC,CASRPGRTSSYNEQFF
few,TRBD2,TRBV5-6,TRBJ2-7,TGTGCCAGCAGCTTGGGGACTAGCCCCTACGAGCAGTACTTC,CASSLGTSPYEQYF